This TCR beta chain was found in a study of OX40 agonist ivuxolimab in advanced cancers. This clone appeared once. Libraries were prepared by immunoSEQ multiplex PCR; TCRdb keeps only in-frame clonotypes and omits some of them. The table records approximately 100,000 clones, 75% to 95% of them present only once. The origin of this receptor is an adult with an advanced solid tumor such as melanoma, head and neck, liver or kidney cancer. Sequencing was performed on CD4+ or CD8+ T cells sorted from blood, taken in a trial of the OX40 agonist ivuxolimab.

CDR3 nucleotides: TGTGCCAGTAGGGACGTTTACACTGAAGCTTTCTTT. Translated: CASRDVYTEAFF. The V gene is TRBV19, the J gene TRBJ1-1, with no clear D. The CDR3 consists of 12 residues. The V gene lost 6 bases and the J gene lost 3 bases, with 8 bases spanning the gap. The germline CDR1 and CDR2 sequences are LNHDA and SQIVND (reference sequence).